This T cell receptor beta chain was obtained from a study of CD8 T cells in ankylosing spondylitis. Study observations and caveats: Seemingly characteristic of ankylosing spondylitis blood was a TCR beta motif consisting of several highly homologous variants. In peripheral blood, disease-linked CD8+ clones occurred at relatively low frequencies.

Germline V gene data show CDR1 as PRHDT and CDR2 as FYEKMQ (reference sequence). Trimming cost V 6 bases and J 3 bases; bases outside gene matches: 7. The CDR3 totals 15 residues. 5'-RACE, quantitative and with molecular barcodes, yielded the TCR beta libraries. TCRdb used MiXCR to reprocess the 5' RACE reads, holding one entry per CDR3 protein. The data hold 250,000 to 400,000 distinct CDR3 sequences, with around a tenth observed a single time. As regards this clonotype: Its target is unknown.

The sample was blood, either unsorted or a sorted T cell fraction (not recorded which). The V call is TRBV13, the J call TRBJ2-1; 8 nucleotides align to TRBD2. The sequence was collected from a female donor with ankylosing spondylitis or in good health (not recorded which). The CDR3 sequence is CASRFSGGDYNEQFF. The CDR3 nucleotides read TGTGCCAGCAGATTCAGCGGGGGAGACTACAATGAGCAGTTCTTC.